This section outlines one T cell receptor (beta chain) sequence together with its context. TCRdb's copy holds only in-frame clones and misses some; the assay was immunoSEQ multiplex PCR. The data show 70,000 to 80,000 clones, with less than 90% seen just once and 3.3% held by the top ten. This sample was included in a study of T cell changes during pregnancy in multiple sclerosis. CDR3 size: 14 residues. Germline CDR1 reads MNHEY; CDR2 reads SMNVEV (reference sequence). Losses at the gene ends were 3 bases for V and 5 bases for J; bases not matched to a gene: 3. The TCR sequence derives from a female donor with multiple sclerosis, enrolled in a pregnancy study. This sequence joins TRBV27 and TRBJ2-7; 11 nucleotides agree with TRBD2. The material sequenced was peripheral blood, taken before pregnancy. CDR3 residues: CASSFSGRAHEQYF. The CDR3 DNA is TGTGCCAGCAGTTTTAGCGGGAGGGCCCACGAGCAGTACTTC.